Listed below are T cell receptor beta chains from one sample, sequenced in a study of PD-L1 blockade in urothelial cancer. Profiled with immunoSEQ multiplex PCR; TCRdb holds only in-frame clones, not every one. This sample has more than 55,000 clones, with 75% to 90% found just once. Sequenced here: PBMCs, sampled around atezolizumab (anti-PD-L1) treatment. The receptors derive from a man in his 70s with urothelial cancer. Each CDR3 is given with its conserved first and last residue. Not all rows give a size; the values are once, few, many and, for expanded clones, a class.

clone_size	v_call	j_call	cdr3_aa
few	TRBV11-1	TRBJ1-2	CASSFGAEGGYTF
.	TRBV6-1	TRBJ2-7	CASSEAQGVAAFFSSYEQYF
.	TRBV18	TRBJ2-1	CASSPTTGSYNEQFF
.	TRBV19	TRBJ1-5	CASSIARGQYSNQPQHF
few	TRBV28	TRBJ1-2	CASSIMLGQEQFYGYTF
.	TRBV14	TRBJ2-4	CASSQAEAAGYIQYF
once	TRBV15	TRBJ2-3	CATSRPSTDTQYF
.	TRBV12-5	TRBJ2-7	CASTLDRGSSYEQYF
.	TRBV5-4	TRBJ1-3	CASSKRDSARGNTIYF
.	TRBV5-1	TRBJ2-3	CASSLTPPGWSGGDTQYF
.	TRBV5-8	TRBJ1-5	CASTHRRRSYSNQPQHF
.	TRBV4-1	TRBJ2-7	CASSQDTGGIYEQYF
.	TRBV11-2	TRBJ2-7	CASSPLGGGTYEQYF
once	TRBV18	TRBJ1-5	CASSQTAPTYSNQPQHF
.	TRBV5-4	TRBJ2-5	CASGLERAETQYF
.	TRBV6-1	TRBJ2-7	CASSGQDPSYEQYF
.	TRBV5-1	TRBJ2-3	CASSLRRLAGYPTDTQYF
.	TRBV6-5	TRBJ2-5	CASSHGTGTQETQYF
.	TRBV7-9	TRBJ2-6	CAMWGGAGANVLTF
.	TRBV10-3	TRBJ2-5	CAISDSIVGGRETQYF
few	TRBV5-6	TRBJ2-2	CASSFAPSGELFF
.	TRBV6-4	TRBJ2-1	CASARGAGGPVNEQFF
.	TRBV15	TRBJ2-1	CATSALAGERNEQFF
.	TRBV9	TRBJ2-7	CASSTGTGWADGEQYF
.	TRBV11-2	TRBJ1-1	CASSFTGGWTEAFF
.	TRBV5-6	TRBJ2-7	CASSSGVARDEQYF
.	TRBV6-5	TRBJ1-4	CASSQSREKLFF
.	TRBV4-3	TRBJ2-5	CASSQDWGPQETQYF
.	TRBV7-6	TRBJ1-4	CASSPRYREPSNEKLFF
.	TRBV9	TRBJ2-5	CASSVGGVGQETQYF
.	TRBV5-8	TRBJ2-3	CASSLLTHTQYF
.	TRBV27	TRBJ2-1	CASSPLAGERMWGQFF
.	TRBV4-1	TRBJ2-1	CASSQGSDSYNEQFF
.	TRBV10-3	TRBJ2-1	CAITRGTGNEQFF
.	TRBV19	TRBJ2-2	CASTTGAIANTGELFF
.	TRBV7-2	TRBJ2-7	CASSVDRAGVYEQYF
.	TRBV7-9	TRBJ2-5	CASSLRGGQADPQYF
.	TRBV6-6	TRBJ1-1	CASSLGQLMNTEAFF
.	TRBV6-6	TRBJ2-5	CASIKDRGGETQYF
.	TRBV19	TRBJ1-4	CATGRGSEKLFF
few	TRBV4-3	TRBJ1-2	CASSQNLRQDDYGYTF